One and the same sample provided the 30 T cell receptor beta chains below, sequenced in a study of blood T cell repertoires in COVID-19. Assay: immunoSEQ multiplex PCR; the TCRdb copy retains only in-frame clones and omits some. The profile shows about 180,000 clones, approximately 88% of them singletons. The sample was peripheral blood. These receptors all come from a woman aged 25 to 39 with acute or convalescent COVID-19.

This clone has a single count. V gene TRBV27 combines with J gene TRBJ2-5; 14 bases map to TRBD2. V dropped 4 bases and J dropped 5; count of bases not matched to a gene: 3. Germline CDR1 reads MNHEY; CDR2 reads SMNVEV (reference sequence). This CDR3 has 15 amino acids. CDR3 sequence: CASSSRLAGGETQYF. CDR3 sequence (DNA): TGTGCCAGCAGTTCGAGACTAGCGGGAGGGGAGACCCAGTACTTC.

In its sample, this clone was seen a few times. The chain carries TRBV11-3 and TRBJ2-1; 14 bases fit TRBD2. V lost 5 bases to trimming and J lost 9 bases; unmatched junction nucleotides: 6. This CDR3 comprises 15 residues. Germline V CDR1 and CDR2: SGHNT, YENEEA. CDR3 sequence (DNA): TGTGCCAGCAGCCGGGGACTAGCGGGAGTAGGTGAGCAGTTCTTC. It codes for CASSRGLAGVGEQFF.

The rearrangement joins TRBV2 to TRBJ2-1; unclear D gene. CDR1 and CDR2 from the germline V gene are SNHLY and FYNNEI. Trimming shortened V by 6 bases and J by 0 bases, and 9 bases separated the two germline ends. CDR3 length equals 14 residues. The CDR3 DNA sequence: TGTGCCAGCAGGTCCCGGAGCTCCTACAATGAGCAGTTCTTC. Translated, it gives CASRSRSSYNEQFF.

The CDR3 region is CSARAGTWSDTQYF. For the CDR3, the DNA is TGCAGCGCCCGAGCCGGTACGTGGTCAGATACGCAGTATTTT. The chain has TRBV29-1 and TRBJ2-3; D uncertain. CDR3 length equals 14 residues. V lost 7 bases and J lost 4, with 18 bases in between. Germline V gives CDR1 SQVTM, CDR2 ANQGSEA.

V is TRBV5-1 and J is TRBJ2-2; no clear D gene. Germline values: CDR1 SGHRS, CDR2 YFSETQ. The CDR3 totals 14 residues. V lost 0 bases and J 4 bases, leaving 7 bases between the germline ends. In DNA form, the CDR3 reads TGCGCCAGCAGCTTGGGGTGGAGCACCGGGGAGCTGTTTTTT. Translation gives CASSLGWSTGELFF.

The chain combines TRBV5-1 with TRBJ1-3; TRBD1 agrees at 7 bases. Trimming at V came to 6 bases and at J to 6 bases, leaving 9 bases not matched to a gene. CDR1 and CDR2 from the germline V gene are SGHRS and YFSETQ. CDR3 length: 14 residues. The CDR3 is CASTGGGQENTIYF. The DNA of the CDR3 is TGCGCCAGCACAGGGGGTGGTCAAGAAAACACCATATATTTT.

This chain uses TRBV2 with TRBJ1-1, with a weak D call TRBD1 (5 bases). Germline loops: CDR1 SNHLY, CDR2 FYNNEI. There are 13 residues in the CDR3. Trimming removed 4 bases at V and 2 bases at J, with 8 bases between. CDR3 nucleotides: TGTGCCAGCAGTGTTGACAGTAACACTGAAGCTTTCTTT. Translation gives CASSVDSNTEAFF.

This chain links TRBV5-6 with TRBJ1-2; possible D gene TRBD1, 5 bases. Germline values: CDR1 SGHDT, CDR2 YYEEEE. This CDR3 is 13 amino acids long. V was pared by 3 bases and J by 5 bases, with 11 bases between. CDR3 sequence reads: CASSSAGGYGYTF. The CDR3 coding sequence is TGTGCCAGCAGCTCAGCTGGGGGGTATGGCTACACCTTC.

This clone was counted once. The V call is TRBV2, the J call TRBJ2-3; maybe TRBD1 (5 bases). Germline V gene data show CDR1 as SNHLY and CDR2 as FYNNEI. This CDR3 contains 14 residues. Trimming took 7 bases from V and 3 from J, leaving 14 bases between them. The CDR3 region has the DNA TGTGCCAGCAATAGCAGGGCCAAGACAGATACGCAGTATTTT. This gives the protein CASNSRAKTDTQYF.

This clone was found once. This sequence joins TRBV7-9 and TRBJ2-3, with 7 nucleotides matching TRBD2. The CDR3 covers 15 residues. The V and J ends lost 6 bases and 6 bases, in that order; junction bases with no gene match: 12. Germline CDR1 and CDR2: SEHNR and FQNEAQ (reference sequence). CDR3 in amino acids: CASRGSLADSDTQYF. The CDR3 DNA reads TGTGCCAGCAGGGGTTCCCTAGCGGACTCCGATACGCAGTATTTT. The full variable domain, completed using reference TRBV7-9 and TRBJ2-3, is DTGVSQNPRHKITKRGQNVTFRCDPISEHNRLYWYRQTLGQGPEFLTYFQNEAQLEKSRLLSDRFSAERPKGSFSTLEIQRTEQGDSAMYLCASRGSLADSDTQYFGPGTRLTVL.

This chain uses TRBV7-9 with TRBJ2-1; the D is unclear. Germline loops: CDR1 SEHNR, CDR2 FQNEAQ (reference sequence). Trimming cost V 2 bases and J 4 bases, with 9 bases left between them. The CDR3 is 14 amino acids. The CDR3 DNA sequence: TGTGCCAGCAGCTTACCCCAGTCATACAATGAGCAGTTCTTC. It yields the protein CASSLPQSYNEQFF.

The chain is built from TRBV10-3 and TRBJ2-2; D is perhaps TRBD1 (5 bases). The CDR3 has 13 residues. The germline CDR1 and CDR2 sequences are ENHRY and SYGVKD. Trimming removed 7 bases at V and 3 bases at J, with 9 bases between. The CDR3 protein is CAIKGADTGELFF. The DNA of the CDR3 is TGTGCCATCAAAGGGGCGGACACCGGGGAGCTGTTTTTT.

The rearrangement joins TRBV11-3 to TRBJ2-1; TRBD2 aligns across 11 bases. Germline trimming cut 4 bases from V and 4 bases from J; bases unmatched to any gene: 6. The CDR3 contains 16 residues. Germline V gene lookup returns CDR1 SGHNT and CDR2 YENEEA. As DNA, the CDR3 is TGTGCCAGCAGCTGGGGAACTAGCGGGAGTTACAATGAGCAGTTCTTC. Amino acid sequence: CASSWGTSGSYNEQFF.

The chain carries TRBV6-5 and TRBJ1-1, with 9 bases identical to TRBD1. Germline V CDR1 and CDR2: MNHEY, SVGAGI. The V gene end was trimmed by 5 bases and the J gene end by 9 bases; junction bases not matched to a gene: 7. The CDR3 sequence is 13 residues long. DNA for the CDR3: TGTGCCAGCAGTAACCCGGGACAGGGAAAAGCTTTCTTT. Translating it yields CASSNPGQGKAFF.

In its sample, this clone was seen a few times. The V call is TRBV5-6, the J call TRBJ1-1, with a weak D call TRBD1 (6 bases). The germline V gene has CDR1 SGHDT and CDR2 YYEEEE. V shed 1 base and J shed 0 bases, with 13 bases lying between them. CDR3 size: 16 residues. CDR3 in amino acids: CASSLRQEVMNTEAFF. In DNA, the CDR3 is TGTGCCAGCAGCTTGCGACAGGAGGTAATGAACACTGAAGCTTTCTTT. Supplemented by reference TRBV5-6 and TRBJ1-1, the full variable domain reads DAGVTQSPTHLIKTRGQQVTLRCSPKSGHDTVSWYQQALGQGPQFIFQYYEEEERQRGNFPDRFSGHQFPNYSSELNVNALLLGDSALYLCASSLRQEVMNTEAFFGQGTRLTVV.

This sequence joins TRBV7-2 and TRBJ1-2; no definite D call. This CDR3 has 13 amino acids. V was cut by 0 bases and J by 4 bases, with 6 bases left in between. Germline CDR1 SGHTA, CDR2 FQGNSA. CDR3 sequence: CASSLAQAYGYTF. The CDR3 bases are TGTGCCAGCAGCTTAGCCCAGGCCTATGGCTACACCTTC.

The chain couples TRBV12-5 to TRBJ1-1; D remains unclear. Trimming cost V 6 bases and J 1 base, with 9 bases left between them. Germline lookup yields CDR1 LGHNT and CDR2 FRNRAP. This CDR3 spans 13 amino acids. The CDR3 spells CASGPTENTEAFF. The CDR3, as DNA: TGTGCTAGTGGGCCTACAGAGAACACTGAAGCTTTCTTT.

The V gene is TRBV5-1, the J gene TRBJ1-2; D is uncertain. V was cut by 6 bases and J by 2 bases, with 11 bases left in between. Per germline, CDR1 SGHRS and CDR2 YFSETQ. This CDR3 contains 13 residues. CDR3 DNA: TGCGCCAGCACCCCAGGCCTCAACTATGGCTACACCTTC. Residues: CASTPGLNYGYTF.

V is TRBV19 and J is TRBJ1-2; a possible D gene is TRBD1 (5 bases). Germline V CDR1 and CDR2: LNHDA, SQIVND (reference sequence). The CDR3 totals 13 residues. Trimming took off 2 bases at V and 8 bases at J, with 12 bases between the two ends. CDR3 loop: CASSISQGGGYTF. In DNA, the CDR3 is TGTGCCAGTAGTATATCCCAGGGAGGCGGCTACACCTTC.

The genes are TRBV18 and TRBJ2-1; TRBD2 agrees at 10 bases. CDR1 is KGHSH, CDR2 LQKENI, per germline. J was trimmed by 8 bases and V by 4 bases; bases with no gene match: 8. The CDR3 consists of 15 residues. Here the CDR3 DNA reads TGTGCCAGCTCACGCGAAATAGCGGGAGGTGATGAGCAGTTCTTC. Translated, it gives CASSREIAGGDEQFF.

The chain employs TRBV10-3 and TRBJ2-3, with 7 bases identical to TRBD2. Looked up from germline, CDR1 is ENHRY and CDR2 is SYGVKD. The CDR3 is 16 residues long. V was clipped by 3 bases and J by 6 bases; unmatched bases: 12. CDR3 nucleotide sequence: TGTGCCATCAGTGACGAGGTGCGGGAGCAAGGGGATACGCAGTATTTT. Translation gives CAISDEVREQGDTQYF.

The CDR3 region has the DNA TGCAGTGCTAGTGCGGGGACATGGGGCTACACCTTC. Amino acid sequence: CSASAGTWGYTF. The chain couples TRBV20-1 to TRBJ1-2; possible D gene TRBD1, 6 bases. Germline V CDR1 and CDR2: DFQATT, SNEGSKA (reference sequence). V was cut by 3 bases and J by 8 bases, with 13 bases left in between. The CDR3 spans 12 residues.

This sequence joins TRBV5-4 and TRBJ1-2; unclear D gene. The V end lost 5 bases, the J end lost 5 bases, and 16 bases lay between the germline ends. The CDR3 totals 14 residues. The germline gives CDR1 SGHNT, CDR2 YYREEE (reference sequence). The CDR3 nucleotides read TGTGCCAGCAGTCTACCGGGAGCCGATTATGGCTACACCTTC. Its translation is CASSLPGADYGYTF.

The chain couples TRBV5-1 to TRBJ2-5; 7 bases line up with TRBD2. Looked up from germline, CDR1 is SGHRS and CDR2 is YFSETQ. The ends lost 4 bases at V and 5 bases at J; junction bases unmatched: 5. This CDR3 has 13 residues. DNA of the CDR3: TGCGCCAGCAGCCTGACTAGCACTGAGACCCAGTACTTC. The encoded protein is CASSLTSTETQYF.

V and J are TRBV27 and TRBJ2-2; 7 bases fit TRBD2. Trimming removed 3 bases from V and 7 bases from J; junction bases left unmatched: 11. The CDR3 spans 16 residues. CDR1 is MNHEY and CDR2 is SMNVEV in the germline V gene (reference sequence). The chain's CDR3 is CASSLNWAGANGELFF. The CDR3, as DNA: TGTGCCAGCAGTTTGAATTGGGCGGGAGCAAACGGGGAGCTGTTTTTT.

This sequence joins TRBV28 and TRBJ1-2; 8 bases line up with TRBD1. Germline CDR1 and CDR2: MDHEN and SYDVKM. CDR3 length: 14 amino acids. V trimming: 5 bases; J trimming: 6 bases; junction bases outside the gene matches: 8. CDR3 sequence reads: CASSRQGTEHGYTF. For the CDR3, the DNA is TGTGCCAGCAGTCGACAGGGGACTGAGCATGGCTACACCTTC.

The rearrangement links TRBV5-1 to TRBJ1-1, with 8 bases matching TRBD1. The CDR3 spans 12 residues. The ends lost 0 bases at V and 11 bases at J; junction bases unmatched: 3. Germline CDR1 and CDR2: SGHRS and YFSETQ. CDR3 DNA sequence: TGCGCCAGCAGCTTGGGGACAGGGAAGGCTTTCTTT. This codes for CASSLGTGKAFF.

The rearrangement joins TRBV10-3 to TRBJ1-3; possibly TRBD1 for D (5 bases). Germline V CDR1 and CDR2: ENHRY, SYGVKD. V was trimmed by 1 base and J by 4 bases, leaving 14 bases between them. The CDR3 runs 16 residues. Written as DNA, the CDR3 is TGTGCCATCAGTGAGTGGGCAGGGAACGCCGGAAACACCATATATTTT. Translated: CAISEWAGNAGNTIYF.

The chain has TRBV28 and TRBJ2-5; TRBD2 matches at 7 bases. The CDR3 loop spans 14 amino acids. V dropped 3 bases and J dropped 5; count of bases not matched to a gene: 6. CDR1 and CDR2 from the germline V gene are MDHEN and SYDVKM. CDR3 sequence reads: CASSFDGGLETQYF. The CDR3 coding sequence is TGTGCCAGCAGTTTCGACGGGGGGTTGGAGACCCAGTACTTC.

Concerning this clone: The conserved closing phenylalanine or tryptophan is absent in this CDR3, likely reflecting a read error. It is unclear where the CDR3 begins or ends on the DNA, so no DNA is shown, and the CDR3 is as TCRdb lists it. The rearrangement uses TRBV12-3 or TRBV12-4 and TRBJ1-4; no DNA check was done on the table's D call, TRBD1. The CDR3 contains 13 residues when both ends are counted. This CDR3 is CASSLGLTDDIVV.